These 4 T cell receptor beta chains were sequenced from one sample in a study of cytomegalovirus exposure and HLA in healthy donors. The PCR made use of 60 Vbeta and 13 Jbeta primers. Profiled with immunoSEQ multiplex PCR; TCRdb holds only in-frame clones, not every one. The sample contains more than 110,000 clones, around 77% of which appear only once. Material: PBMCs. The receptors here all came from a woman aged 50 to 65 in good health and CMV-seronegative.

The rearrangement joins TRBV19 to TRBJ2-3; maybe TRBD1 (7 bases). The germline V and J ends were trimmed by 5 bases and 2 bases, with 17 bases remaining between them. This CDR3 has 16 amino acids. Germline CDR1 reads LNHDA; CDR2 reads SQIVND (reference sequence). The CDR3 loop is CASSPRLGGLTDTQYF. CDR3 in DNA: TGTGCCAGTAGTCCCCGACTAGGGGGCCTCACAGATACGCAGTATTTT.

The gene calls are TRBV5-4 and TRBJ1-2, with D uncertain. This CDR3 region has 11 residues. V was pared by 1 base and J by 10 bases, with 8 bases between. The germline V gene encodes CDR1 SGHNT and CDR2 YYREEE (reference sequence). The CDR3 reads CASSLNRAYTF. DNA for the CDR3: TGTGCCAGCAGCTTGAATCGAGCCTACACCTTC.

This rearrangement joins TRBV4-1 to TRBJ2-5, with 7 bases aligning to TRBD1. The DNA matches TRBJ2-7 better at its end, which makes the J call doubtful. CDR1 is MGHRA and CDR2 is YSYEKL in the germline V gene. This CDR3 is built from 14 residues. CDR3 nucleotide sequence: TGCGCCAGCAGCCGGACAGGACAAATAGACGAGCAGTACTTC. Amino acids: CASSRTGQIDEQYF.

The chain recombines TRBV4-1 with TRBJ1-6; D not resolved. The CDR3 extends over 15 amino acids. Trimming removed 0 bases from V and 7 bases from J, with 10 bases in between. Germline V lookup: CDR1 MGHRA, CDR2 YSYEKL. Written as DNA, the CDR3 is TGCGCCAGCAGCCAAGAAGCACTGAGGAATTCACCCCTCCACTTT. Its translation: CASSQEALRNSPLHF.